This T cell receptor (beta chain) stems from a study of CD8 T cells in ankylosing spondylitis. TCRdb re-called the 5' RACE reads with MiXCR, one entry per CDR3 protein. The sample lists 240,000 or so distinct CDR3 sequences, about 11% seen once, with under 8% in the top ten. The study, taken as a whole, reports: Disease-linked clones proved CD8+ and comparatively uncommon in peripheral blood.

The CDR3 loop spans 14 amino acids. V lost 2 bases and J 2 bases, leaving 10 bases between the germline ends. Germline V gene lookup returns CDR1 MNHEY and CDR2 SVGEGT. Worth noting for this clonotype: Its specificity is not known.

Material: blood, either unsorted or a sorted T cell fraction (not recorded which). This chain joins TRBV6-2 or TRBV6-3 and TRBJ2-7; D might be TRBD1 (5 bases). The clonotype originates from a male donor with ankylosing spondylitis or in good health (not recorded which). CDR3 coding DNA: TGTGCCAGCAGTTACAGTTTAGGGGCCTACGAGCAGTACTTC. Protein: CASSYSLGAYEQYF.